Listed below are T cell receptor beta chains from one sample, sequenced in a study of beta chain features in type 1 diabetes. Repertoires were generated with immunoSEQ multiplex PCR, while TCRdb's copy carries only in-frame clones and drops some. The sample lists tens of thousands of clones; around a third were seen once. The sample comprised stem cell memory CD4+ T cells from blood. These TCRs come from a woman under 30 in good health. CDR3s include the opening cysteine and the closing phenylalanine or tryptophan. A D gene is named only where the DNA matches it firmly. The listing skips clone size in some rows; elsewhere it reads once, few, many or a size class.

J gene | D gene | clone size | V gene | CDR3 DNA | CDR3 protein
TRBJ2-7 | TRBD1 | few | TRBV18 | TGTGCCAGCTCACCGCCGACAGGGGCTCGGAACGAGCAGTACTTC | CASSPPTGARNEQYF
TRBJ2-1 | TRBD2 | . | TRBV7-3 | TGTGCCAGCAGCTTCGGGGGGGTAAACAATGAGCAGTTCTTC | CASSFGGVNNEQFF
TRBJ2-5 | TRBD2 | . | TRBV5-1 | TGCGCCAGCAGCTCTAGGACTAGCGGGGGCCTAGGAGCGGGTGCGGACCAGTACTTC | CASSSRTSGGLGAGADQYF
TRBJ1-1 | . | . | TRBV5-4 | TGTGCCAGCAGCTTGCGGGGTTGGAGCATGAACACTGAAGCTTTCTTT | CASSLRGWSMNTEAFF
TRBJ2-5 | . | . | TRBV6-6 | TGTGCCAGCAGTTACCCCTTGACGGGATGGGAGACCCAGTACTTC | CASSYPLTGWETQYF
TRBJ1-6 | . | . | TRBV11-2 | TGTGCCAGCAGCTTAGGGGTGACAGCACTTAATTCACCCCTCCACTTT | CASSLGVTALNSPLHF
TRBJ2-3 | TRBD2 | . | TRBV7-6 | TGTGCCAGCAGCTTTAGCGGGGGGGACACAGATACGCAGTATTTT | CASSFSGGDTDTQYF
TRBJ2-5 | . | few | TRBV4-2 | TGTGCCAGCAGCTCGGGAGATCGGGGGGCGAGGGAGACCCAGTACTTC | CASSSGDRGARETQYF
TRBJ2-1 | TRBD1 | . | TRBV5-1 | TGCGCCAGCAGCTTATCCGGGACAGTTGGTTTTGGGGAGCAGTTCTTC | CASSLSGTVGFGEQFF
TRBJ1-6 | . | . | TRBV5-1 | TGCGCCAGCAGAAGGGAAGGGGGTAATAATTCACCCCTCCACTTT | CASRREGGNNSPLHF
TRBJ2-1 | . | . | TRBV2 | TGTGCCAGCAGTGATGTTACCTTCGCCCTTCGCGATGAGCAGTTCTTC | CASSDVTFALRDEQFF
TRBJ2-5 | . | few | TRBV7-2 | TGTGCCAGCAGCAGAGGGTATCGAGAGACCCAGTACTTC | CASSRGYRETQYF
TRBJ2-6 | TRBD1 | once | TRBV7-2 | TGTGCCAGCAGCTCCCCTTTGGGACAGGGGACCTCTGGGGCCAACGTCCTGACTTTC | CASSSPLGQGTSGANVLTF
TRBJ2-2 | . | . | TRBV20-1 | TGCAGTGCTAGTCGCGCCGGGGAGCTGTTTTTT | CSASRAGELFF
TRBJ2-7 | . | few | TRBV6-6 | TGTGCCAGCAGTTACGACAGCGCACCCAGCTACGAGCAGTACTTC | CASSYDSAPSYEQYF
TRBJ1-2 | TRBD1 | . | TRBV9 | TGTGCCAGCAGCCCGACCGGGACAGGGAATAACTATGGCTACACCTTC | CASSPTGTGNNYGYTF
TRBJ1-2 | TRBD1 | . | TRBV18 | TGTGCCAGCTCCCAACAGGGGGCTGGGGGCTACACCTTC | CASSQQGAGGYTF
TRBJ1-4 | . | . | TRBV30 | TGTGCCTGGAGTATCGGTGGGGAGGGAAAACTGTTTTTT | CAWSIGGEGKLFF
TRBJ1-1 | . | . | TRBV25-1 | TGTGCCAGCAGTTTCGGGAGGTTCACTGAAGCTTTCTTT | CASSFGRFTEAFF
TRBJ1-1 | . | few | TRBV6-6 | TGTGCCAGCAGTTACGAGTCTCGGGCTGAAGCTTTCTTT | CASSYESRAEAFF
TRBJ1-1 | . | once | TRBV5-1 | TGCGCCAGCAGCCCAGGAGACAGCTGGAACACTGAAGCTTTCTTT | CASSPGDSWNTEAFF
TRBJ2-1 | TRBD2 | . | TRBV5-1 | TGCGCCAGCAGCTTCCAGCGGGAGGGCGGTGAGCAGTTCTTC | CASSFQREGGEQFF
TRBJ1-1 | TRBD1 | few | TRBV19 | TGTGCCAGTAGTGGCATCGGGACAGGGAGATCGGCTTTCTTT | CASSGIGTGRSAFF
TRBJ1-2 | . | few | TRBV7-2 | TGTGCCAGCAGCTTAATTGGGGGCCCCGGTACTAACTATGGCTACACCTTC | CASSLIGGPGTNYGYTF
TRBJ2-7 | . | . | TRBV7-9 | TGTGCCAGCAGACCCCTAGCGACCTACGAGCAGTACTTC | CASRPLATYEQYF
TRBJ2-5 | TRBD2 | few | TRBV7-9 | TGTGCCAGCAGCTTAACCGGGGGAGGGCAAGAGACCCAGTACTTC | CASSLTGGGQETQYF
TRBJ2-5 | TRBD2 | few | TRBV7-9 | TGTGCCAGCAGCAATAGCGGGAGAGAAGAGACCCAGTACTTC | CASSNSGREETQYF
TRBJ1-2 | TRBD1 | . | TRBV9 | TGTGCCAGCAGCGCCGGCGCCCGACAGGGCTATGGCTACACCTTC | CASSAGARQGYGYTF
TRBJ2-6 | . | . | TRBV10-2 | TGCGCCAGCACCCGAGACCGCGGGGTTGGGGCCAACGTCCTGACTTTC | CASTRDRGVGANVLTF
TRBJ1-2 | . | few | TRBV10-3 | TGTGCCACCAGGGGTCGGGAGAATAAAGGCTACACCTTC | CATRGRENKGYTF
TRBJ1-3 | . | once | TRBV7-9 | TGTGCCAGCAGCCCGCCCCACGGCCAGGGGGGAAACACCATATATTTT | CASSPPHGQGGNTIYF
TRBJ2-1 | . | few | TRBV9 | TGTGCCAGCAGTTCCAGCTCCTACAATGAGCAGTTCTTC | CASSSSSYNEQFF
TRBJ1-1 | . | . | TRBV10-3 | TGTGCCATCAGCCTCAGGATGGATGACACTGAAGCTTTCTTT | CAISLRMDDTEAFF
TRBJ2-2 | . | few | TRBV5-4 | TGTGCCAGCAGCTTGGAGTCGGTCGGGGAGCTGTTTTTT | CASSLESVGELFF
TRBJ2-3 | TRBD2 | . | TRBV7-6 | TGTGCCAGCAGCTTAAACGGGGGGGGCCAATTAGATACGCAGTATTTT | CASSLNGGGQLDTQYF
TRBJ2-7 | TRBD2 | few | TRBV19 | TGTGCCAGTAGTACCCGACTAGCGGGAGGCTTCTCCTACGAGCAGTACTTC | CASSTRLAGGFSYEQYF
TRBJ1-3 | . | . | TRBV7-8 | TGTGCCAGCAGCCCCCGGCGGTCTGGAAACACCATATATTTT | CASSPRRSGNTIYF